The TCR beta chain described here comes from a study of OX40 agonist ivuxolimab in advanced cancers. For the study at large: Patients with prior anti-PD-1, anti-PD-L1 or anti-CTLA-4 therapy were eligible; approximately 37% had some. Study results and limitations: Among the least clonally expanded were partial responders at 0.1-3.0 mg/kg. Dose levels from 0.1 to 3.0 mg/kg saw CD4+ and CD8+ blood T cells expand clonally by week 6.

Germline V gene lookup returns CDR1 SGHRS and CDR2 YFSETQ. This CDR3 region has 16 residues. The ends lost 2 bases at V and 0 bases at J; junction bases unmatched: 4. The method was immunoSEQ multiplex PCR; TCRdb's version includes in-frame clones alone and lacks a portion of them. The sample consists of about 53,000 clones, more than 70% of them appearing once. This clone was seen only a few times. What it recognizes is unknown. The chain carries TRBV5-1 and TRBJ2-2; 7 positions agree with TRBD2. The origin of this receptor is an adult with an advanced solid tumor such as melanoma, head and neck, liver or kidney cancer. The source material was CD4+ or CD8+ T cells sorted from blood, sampled in a trial of the OX40 agonist ivuxolimab. This CDR3 is CASSLGEGSNTGELFF. The CDR3 DNA reads as TGCGCCAGCAGCTTAGGGGAGGGATCGAACACCGGGGAGCTGTTTTTT.